Listed below are T cell receptor beta chains from one sample, sequenced in a study of blood T cells in healthy people across ages. TCRdb analysed the 5' RACE reads with MiXCR anew, one entry per CDR3 protein. The sample includes around 1,500,000 distinct CDR3 sequences, over 25% seen only once; the top ten take over 7%. The sequenced material came from blood. These receptor sequences come from a woman in her thirties in good health. Both conserved end residues are part of each CDR3.

j_gene,v_gene,CDR3aa
TRBJ2-3,TRBV20-1,CSAPDLNTDTQYF
TRBJ2-2,TRBV28,CASAVGGTGELFF
TRBJ1-5,TRBV7-2,CASSPNRVNQPQHF
TRBJ1-2,TRBV11-1,CASSSGQWGDYGYTF
TRBJ2-5,TRBV24-1,CATSDGSKETQYF
TRBJ1-2,TRBV29-1,CSVGFQGALSGGYTF
TRBJ2-7,TRBV15,CVISVRLGYEQYF
TRBJ2-7,TRBV2,CASSEVQAYEQYF
TRBJ1-1,TRBV7-2,CASSLGGFQGRTEAFF
TRBJ2-7,TRBV7-9,CASSLGSASEQYF
TRBJ2-7,TRBV7-2,CASSLTYDYEQYF
TRBJ2-3,TRBV12-3/TRBV12-4,CASTFLRNRADTEYF
NA,TRBV2,CASSELGQGVSYEQYF
TRBJ2-1,TRBV9,CASSPLTRDDEQFF
TRBJ2-1,TRBV28,CASSLSAGRNEQFF
TRBJ1-4,TRBV6-5,CASSPPGVDEKLFF
TRBJ2-7,TRBV5-1,CASSLASRGPAEEQYF
TRBJ2-3,TRBV4-1,CASSQEWPEAFTDTQYF
TRBJ2-1,TRBV5-1,CASSPGPRGEQFF
TRBJ2-7,TRBV6-2/TRBV6-3,CASSYWGQTYEQYF
TRBJ2-7,TRBV28,CASSLYVEDEQYF
TRBJ1-2,TRBV15,CATSKGYGYTF
NA,TRBV9,CASSVGDVQGVNEQYF
TRBJ2-3,TRBV5-1,CASSPERFPDTQYF
TRBJ2-3,TRBV20-1,CSAPPTSGDSSTDTQYF
TRBJ2-5,TRBV6-5,CASSYSSDLRYQGAQYF
TRBJ1-5,TRBV10-3,CAISGGGYRPQHF
TRBJ2-7,TRBV3-1,CASSFVKSGLAGENEQYF
TRBJ1-5,TRBV15,CATSRDLGTYQPQHF
TRBJ2-3,TRBV29-1,CSVEAGQGTDTQYF
TRBJ1-2,TRBV4-1,CASSQESYNYGYTF
TRBJ1-1,TRBV11-2,CASSLTVRDTEAFF
TRBJ2-7,TRBV6-5,CASSYAMGGGGTYEQYF
TRBJ1-2,TRBV6-6,CASETGESYSYTF
TRBJ2-7,TRBV7-2,CASSLNLGEQYF
TRBJ2-7,TRBV9,CASSVGGQPTYEQYF
TRBJ1-2,TRBV7-9,CASSFPRANYGYTF
TRBJ2-7,TRBV6-5,CASSYSTSGRAGDYEQYF
TRBJ1-1,TRBV6-2/TRBV6-3,CASSYFTGPTAFF
TRBJ1-4,TRBV5-5,CASSLVGLDEKLFF
TRBJ1-2,TRBV10-2,CASSESRHEFRTGNGYTF
TRBJ2-7,TRBV12-3/TRBV12-4,CASSFRPGVSYEQYF
TRBJ2-7,TRBV4-1,CASRDREANEQYF
TRBJ2-3,TRBV7-3,CASSGQGGDAQYF